A single sample gave rise to the 32 T cell receptor beta chains below, sequenced in a study of Ad26.COV2.S vaccination and SARS-CoV-2 variants. Treatment: 15 to 20 received Ad26.COV2.S at low or high dose, single or two shots; about 5 received placebo; per-sample allocation not given. Samples came from day 63 after the first vaccine or placebo injection. The assay was immunoSEQ multiplex PCR, and TCRdb's table has in-frame clones only and misses some. This sample has a few hundred thousand clones; 90% occur once, and the top ten carry 12%. The specimen comprised peripheral blood, sampled in a trial of Ad26.COV2.S vaccine versus placebo. All receptors come from a person between 18 and 60 years old who received the Ad26.COV2.S COVID-19 vaccine or a placebo.

The V and J genes are TRBV27 and TRBJ2-3; tentative D call: TRBD2 (5 bases). Germline CDR1 is MNHEY and CDR2 is SMNVEV (reference sequence). The V and J ends lost 1 base and 2 bases respectively, with 10 bases between them. The CDR3 has 15 amino acids. Written as DNA, the CDR3 is TGTGCCAGCAGTTTATGGGCGGGTAACACAGATACGCAGTATTTT. Protein product: CASSLWAGNTDTQYF.

This chain joins TRBV27 and TRBJ2-7; 9 bases are shared with TRBD1. CDR1 MNHEY and CDR2 SMNVEV come from the germline V gene (reference sequence). This CDR3 has 16 amino acids. V lost 5 bases, J lost 3 bases, and 11 bases stayed unmatched. DNA of the CDR3: TGTGCCAGCAGTGCTATGGGACAGGGTAAACTCTACGAGCAGTACTTC. Translated: CASSAMGQGKLYEQYF.

The rearrangement uses TRBV7-8 and TRBJ1-4, with D unclear. V lost 1 base and J 0 bases, leaving 12 bases between the germline ends. Germline V gene sequence: CDR1 SGHVS, CDR2 FQNEAQ. The CDR3 is 17 residues long. CDR3 DNA: TGTGCCAGCAGCTTAGGTGCCGTGACTGCAACTAATGAAAAACTGTTTTTT. Translation gives CASSLGAVTATNEKLFF.

This clone occurred once. This chain joins TRBV6-5 and TRBJ2-2; either TRBD1 or TRBD2 may fit D (5 bases each). Germline V gene sequence: CDR1 MNHEY, CDR2 SVGAGI. The CDR3 extends over 13 amino acids. V lost 10 bases, J lost 2 bases, and 11 bases lay in between. Written as DNA, the CDR3 is TGTGCCACGGGGCGGCTTAACACCGGGGAGCTGTTTTTT. It translates to CATGRLNTGELFF.

The CDR3 DNA sequence: TGTGCCAGCAGCCCAGGAGCGACAGGTGGATACGGGGAGCTGTTTTTT. The encoded protein is CASSPGATGGYGELFF. The chain has TRBV9 and TRBJ2-2; TRBD1 might be the D (6 bases). The germline V gene encodes CDR1 SGDLS and CDR2 YYNGEE. CDR3 size: 16 residues. The V gene lost 4 bases and the J gene lost 7 bases, with 20 bases spanning the gap.

The chain combines TRBV18 with TRBJ2-5, with D maybe TRBD1 (6 bases). The CDR3 is 14 amino acids. Germline CDR1 is KGHSH and CDR2 is LQKENI. The V and J ends lost 5 bases and 0 bases respectively, with 10 bases between them. The CDR3 coding sequence is TGTGCCAGCTCATTACGGGACAACCAAGAGACCCAGTACTTC. Its translation: CASSLRDNQETQYF.

The V call is TRBV18, the J call TRBJ2-1; D gene unclear. V was shortened by 6 bases and J by 2 bases, with 20 bases between the two germline ends. There are 17 residues in the CDR3. CDR1 is KGHSH, CDR2 LQKENI, per germline. DNA for the CDR3: TGTGCCAGCTCCCCTCTGGGAAGTGGAAAGGCCTACAATGAGCAGTTCTTC. It specifies CASSPLGSGKAYNEQFF.

This clone was observed once. The chain is built from TRBV3-1 (or the pseudogene TRBV3-2) and TRBJ1-2; 9 positions match TRBD1. J gave up 7 bases and V 0 bases, and 9 bases lay outside the gene matches. Germline V gene data show CDR1 as LGHDT and CDR2 as YNNKEL (reference sequence). This CDR3 spans 16 amino acids. The CDR3 region has the DNA TGTGCCAGCAGCCAAGATAAGAGGGACAGGGTTAGTGGCTACACCTTC. Its protein is CASSQDKRDRVSGYTF.

This clone was found once. The CDR3 protein is CASSPPSDGLYEQYF. The CDR3 region has the DNA TGTGCCAGCAGCCCTCCGTCCGACGGACTATACGAGCAGTACTTC. This rearrangement joins TRBV11-2 to TRBJ2-7, with D possibly matching TRBD2 (6 bases). V was trimmed by 5 bases and J by 4 bases, leaving 18 bases between them. The CDR3 has 15 amino acids. Germline CDR1 is SGHAT and CDR2 is FQNNGV.

This clone was seen a few times. The rearrangement uses TRBV7-9 and TRBJ1-1; 7 bases agree with TRBD1. The CDR3 is 13 amino acids. Germline CDR1 and CDR2: SEHNR and FQNEAQ (reference sequence). Trimming removed 7 bases from V and 4 bases from J; junction bases left unmatched: 6. CDR3 protein: CASNRQGGTEAFF. CDR3 nucleotides: TGTGCCAGCAACCGACAGGGCGGCACTGAAGCTTTCTTT.

This chain uses TRBV5-4 with TRBJ1-1, with 7 positions matching TRBD1. After removal of 4 bases from V and 0 bases from J, the junction contained 6 bases not matched to a gene. Looked up from germline, CDR1 is SGHNT and CDR2 is YYREEE (reference sequence). The CDR3 extends over 15 amino acids. The CDR3 bases are TGTGCCAGCAGCGTAGGACAGGTCCTGAACACTGAAGCTTTCTTT. As protein: CASSVGQVLNTEAFF. Variable domain in full (rest from reference TRBV5-4 and TRBJ1-1): ETGVTQSPTHLIKTRGQQVTLRCSSQSGHNTVSWYQQALGQGPQFIFQYYREEENGRGNFPPRFSGLQFPNYSSELNVNALELDDSALYLCASSVGQVLNTEAFFGQGTRLTVV.

The chain couples TRBV9 to TRBJ2-1; D may correspond to TRBD1 or TRBD2 (5 bases each). The CDR3 covers 15 residues. The V gene's germline CDR1 is SGDLS and CDR2 YYNGEE. V shed 4 bases and J shed 5 bases, with 16 bases lying between them. The CDR3 DNA reads as TGTGCCAGCAGCTGGGACGGGCGTCTCAACAATGAGCAGTTCTTC. Residues: CASSWDGRLNNEQFF.

The V call is TRBV5-1, the J call TRBJ1-1; 7 positions match TRBD1. This CDR3 spans 15 amino acids. Trimming removed 0 bases from V and 1 base from J; junction bases left unmatched: 3. The germline CDR1 and CDR2 sequences are SGHRS and YFSETQ. The CDR3 region is CASSLEGTANTEAFF. The CDR3 DNA sequence: TGCGCCAGCAGCTTGGAAGGGACAGCGAACACTGAAGCTTTCTTT.

The chain joins TRBV28 to TRBJ2-7; D remains unclear. The germline V gene encodes CDR1 MDHEN and CDR2 SYDVKM. There are 12 residues in the CDR3. Trimming removed 5 bases at V and 2 bases at J, with 7 bases between. The CDR3 loop is CASSPRPYEQYF. Here the CDR3 DNA reads TGTGCCAGCAGTCCAAGACCCTACGAGCAGTACTTC.

This clone was observed a single time. The genes are TRBV30 and TRBJ2-2; D possibly corresponds to TRBD2 (5 bases). From germline, CDR1 is GTSNPN and CDR2 SVGIG (reference sequence). The CDR3 runs 13 residues. V was clipped by 3 bases and J by 1 base, with 6 bases between them. The CDR3 reads CAWSGLNTGELFF. The CDR3 DNA follows: TGTGCCTGGAGCGGACTGAACACCGGGGAGCTGTTTTTT. Full variable domain (remainder filled in from reference TRBV30 and TRBJ2-2): SQTIHQWPATLVQPVGSPLSLECTVEGTSNPNLYWYRQAAGRGLQLLFYSVGIGQISSEVPQNLSASRPQDRQFILSSKKLLLSDSGFYLCAWSGLNTGELFFGEGSRLTVL.

This clone was recorded once. The V and J genes are TRBV5-4 and TRBJ2-5; possible D gene TRBD2, 6 bases. In germline, CDR1 is SGHNT, CDR2 YYREEE (reference sequence). The CDR3 has 16 amino acids. V lost 6 bases and J 2 bases, leaving 20 bases between the germline ends. The CDR3 spells CASIAKVGLRQETQYF. CDR3 DNA sequence: TGTGCCAGCATCGCCAAGGTGGGACTCAGACAAGAGACCCAGTACTTC. Variable domain in full (rest from reference TRBV5-4 and TRBJ2-5): ETGVTQSPTHLIKTRGQQVTLRCSSQSGHNTVSWYQQALGQGPQFIFQYYREEENGRGNFPPRFSGLQFPNYSSELNVNALELDDSALYLCASIAKVGLRQETQYFGPGTRLLVL.

J is TRBJ1-3 and V is TRBV4-3; maybe TRBD1 (6 bases). There are 15 residues in the CDR3. Germline assignment: CDR1 LGHNA and CDR2 YSLEER. The V gene lost 1 base and the J gene lost 2 bases, with 9 bases spanning the gap. CDR3 residues: CASSQAGQTGNTIYF. CDR3 sequence (DNA): TGCGCCAGCAGCCAAGCGGGACAAACTGGAAACACCATATATTTT.

The gene calls are TRBV7-6 and TRBJ1-3, with TRBD1 as a possible D gene (5 bases). The CDR3 totals 15 residues. V shed 3 bases and J shed 2 bases, with 11 bases lying between them. Germline V gene data show CDR1 as SGHVS and CDR2 as FNYEAQ. The CDR3 reads CASSLPGTAGNTIYF. The DNA of the CDR3 is TGTGCCAGCAGCTTGCCCGGGACGGCTGGAAACACCATATATTTT.

The chain links TRBV28 to TRBJ1-5; tentative D call: TRBD1 (5 bases). Trimming shortened V by 6 bases and J by 7 bases, and 10 bases separated the two germline ends. CDR3 length: 12 amino acids. Germline values: CDR1 MDHEN, CDR2 SYDVKM. CDR3 in amino acids: CASRAGRQPQHF. The CDR3 DNA is TGTGCCAGCAGAGCAGGGCGGCAGCCCCAGCATTTT.

The chain links TRBV6-5 to TRBJ2-1; no clear D gene. The CDR3 totals 11 residues. Germline CDR1 and CDR2: MNHEY and SVGAGI. The V and J ends lost 7 bases and 8 bases respectively, with 9 bases between them. CDR3 bases: TGTGCCAGCAACACTTTCGATGAGCAGTTCTTC. The encoded protein is CASNTFDEQFF.

This rearrangement joins TRBV2 to TRBJ2-2; D may be TRBD1 or TRBD2 (5 bases each). CDR3 length: 15 amino acids. Trimming removed 4 bases at V and 0 bases at J, with 9 bases between. CDR1 and CDR2 (germline): SNHLY, FYNNEI. The CDR3 loop is CASSGVGANTGELFF. CDR3 DNA: TGTGCCAGCAGTGGGGTGGGGGCGAACACCGGGGAGCTGTTTTTT.

The chain has TRBV28 and TRBJ2-7; 8 bases are a match to TRBD1. Per the germline V gene, CDR1 is MDHEN and CDR2 is SYDVKM. V was clipped by 6 bases and J by 2 bases; unmatched bases: 6. The CDR3 extends over 14 amino acids. The CDR3 DNA follows: TGTGCCAGCAGCGACAGGGGTCCGACCTACGAGCAGTACTTC. Translation: CASSDRGPTYEQYF.

As concerns this clone: At one end the junction does not follow the germline gene, possibly because of a read error. This chain connects TRBV12-3 or TRBV12-4 to TRBJ2-5; perhaps TRBD1 as D (5 bases). The CDR3 is 13 residues long. The CDR3 region has the DNA TGTGCCAGCAGTGACAGACGCCAAGGGACCCAGTACTTC. It is translated as CASSDRRQGTQYF.

The V call is TRBV4-2, the J call TRBJ1-4; 11 bases line up with TRBD1. The CDR3 covers 17 residues. With V trimmed by 2 bases and J by 0 bases, 2 bases remained unmatched. CDR1 and CDR2 from the germline V gene are LGHNA and YNFKEQ. CDR3 sequence: CASSQRTGGATNEKLFF. The CDR3 nucleotides read TGTGCCAGCAGCCAACGGACAGGGGGCGCAACTAATGAAAAACTGTTTTTT.

This clone was detected only a few times. CDR3 residues: CATMDRGLGYTF. The CDR3 region has the DNA TGTGCCACGATGGACAGGGGGCTTGGCTACACCTTC. The chain has TRBV19 and TRBJ1-2, with 11 bases fitting TRBD1. The CDR3 has 12 residues. Trimming took 10 bases from V and 7 from J; bases not matched to a gene: 5. Germline CDR1 and CDR2: LNHDA and SQIVND (reference sequence).

The genes are TRBV2 and TRBJ2-1; D may be TRBD2 (5 bases). This CDR3 is 14 amino acids long. The germline V and J ends were trimmed by 6 bases and 8 bases, with 17 bases remaining between them. Germline V gives CDR1 SNHLY, CDR2 FYNNEI. CDR3 in amino acids: CASSSLPGSDEQFF. In DNA form, the CDR3 reads TGTGCCAGCAGCTCTCTTCCTGGGAGCGATGAGCAGTTCTTC.

This clone was found once. The chain links TRBV10-3 to TRBJ1-2, with no clear D. The CDR3 sequence is 13 residues long. Germline V CDR1 and CDR2: ENHRY, SYGVKD. V lost 2 bases to trimming and J lost 4 bases, with 8 bases between them. The CDR3 protein is CAISEPDPYGYTF. The CDR3 DNA sequence: TGTGCCATCAGTGAGCCCGACCCCTATGGCTACACCTTC.

CDR3 coding DNA: TGCGCCAGCAGCACCGACAGGGGAACTGAAAAACTGTTTTTT. The encoded protein is CASSTDRGTEKLFF. The V call is TRBV5-1, the J call TRBJ1-4; 8 nucleotides line up with TRBD1. After removal of 4 bases from V and 7 bases from J, the junction contained 6 bases not matched to a gene. The germline V gene encodes CDR1 SGHRS and CDR2 YFSETQ. This CDR3 has 14 amino acids.

This chain connects TRBV4-3 to TRBJ2-3, with 11 positions matching TRBD1. Germline V lookup: CDR1 LGHNA, CDR2 YSLEER. This CDR3 is 15 amino acids long. V trimming: 3 bases; J trimming: 4 bases; junction bases outside the gene matches: 3. CDR3 protein: CASSQGTGGPDTQYF. The CDR3 nucleotides read TGCGCCAGCAGCCAGGGGACAGGGGGGCCAGATACGCAGTATTTT.

The chain links TRBV6-5 to TRBJ1-2; D uncertain. V shed 6 bases and J shed 3 bases, with 11 bases lying between them. Germline V gene data show CDR1 as MNHEY and CDR2 as SVGAGI. The CDR3 consists of 13 residues. This CDR3 is CASSLGQDYGYTF. The CDR3 region has the DNA TGTGCCAGCAGCCTGGGCCAGGACTATGGCTACACCTTC.

The chain couples TRBV27 to TRBJ2-7, with 9 bases identical to TRBD2. CDR1 is MNHEY and CDR2 is SMNVEV in the germline V gene (reference sequence). Unmatched junction bases numbered 4, after V lost 2 bases and J lost 5 bases. The CDR3 has 14 residues. The CDR3 DNA follows: TGTGCCAGCAGTTTAAGCGGGAGGATCCACGAGCAGTACTTC. Translating it yields CASSLSGRIHEQYF.

This clone has just a few counts. The V call is TRBV7-9, the J call TRBJ2-2; D remains unclear. The CDR3 runs to 14 residues. Germline-derived CDR1 and CDR2 are SEHNR and FQNEAQ (reference sequence). The V and J ends lost 2 bases and 2 bases respectively, with 6 bases between them. CDR3 bases: TGTGCCAGCAGCTTAAGGCGCAACACCGGGGAGCTGTTTTTT. Translation: CASSLRRNTGELFF.